This T cell receptor (beta chain) comes out of a study of PD-1 blockade in classical Hodgkin lymphoma. Comment on this clone: Its cognate antigen is unknown.

Study-level results: Healthy donors were reported to have higher baseline TCR diversity than newly diagnosed patients. Patients who initiated nivolumab within 1 year of ASCT were excluded.

There are 18 residues in the CDR3. CDR1 is PRHDT and CDR2 is FYEKMQ in the germline V gene (reference sequence). Trimming left V 2 bases short and J 1 base short, with 18 bases between. Every patient relapsed after autologous stem cell transplantation, and brentuximab vedotin exposure varied. The repertoire was sequenced with immunoSEQ multiplex PCR; TCRdb's copy has only in-frame clones and lacks some. The data contain under 15,000 clones, about four fifths of them singletons. The source material was peripheral blood mononuclear cells (PBMCs), sampled at baseline. The TCR comes from a human donor with classical Hodgkin lymphoma. This chain connects TRBV13 to TRBJ2-1; the D call may be TRBD1 or TRBD2 (5 bases each). CDR3 nucleotide sequence: TGTGCCAGCAGCTTACGGGACGCGGTGGGATGGTCCTACAATGAGCAGTTCTTC. It encodes CASSLRDAVGWSYNEQFF.